The clone carrying this T cell receptor beta chain was detected once. Antigen unknown. Germline is not matched at one junction end, which may reflect a read error. The entry originates in a study of post-analysis software for immune sequencing data. Per germline, CDR1 SGDLS and CDR2 YYNGEE. This CDR3 contains 13 residues. Regarding the study as a whole: Controls had lower frequencies than patients of 4 or 5 TRBV segments, which included TRBV5-6, TRBV5-1 and TRBV20-1.

Built from TCR beta cDNA, the libraries had unique molecular identifiers in them. TCRdb itself ran the PCR reads through MiXCR, one entry per CDR3 protein. The sample carries approximately 150,000 distinct CDR3 sequences, about 32% recorded once. V gene TRBV9 combines with J gene TRBJ2-3; a weak D match, TRBD1 (5 bases). This receptor was obtained from a girl aged 10 to 17 with multiple sclerosis. Sequencing was done on a sample of blood. The CDR3 spells CASSVESTGTQYF. The CDR3 DNA is TGTGCCAGCAGCGTAGAAAGCACAGGTACGCAGTATTTT.